The clone carrying this T cell receptor (beta chain) was counted a few times. Its target is unknown. This entry comes from a study of T cell repertoires in aging, cancer and after chemotherapy. Notes on the study in general: Healthy donors lost TCR diversity with age mainly through richness, cancer patients through richness and evenness.

A mixed TRB-A/B primer pool amplified rearranged TRB by multiplex touch-down PCR. TCRdb independently ran MiXCR on the multiplex PCR reads; one entry per CDR3 protein. The sample consists of about 19,000 distinct CDR3 sequences, 30% to 45% of them appearing once. The ends lost 1 base at V and 3 bases at J; junction bases unmatched: 2. Germline CDR1 SGHDT, CDR2 YYEEEE. The CDR3 contains 15 residues. Amplification of TCR beta used genomic DNA extracted from peripheral blood. Material: blood. The clonotype originates from a human donor with a solid tumor. The V and J genes are TRBV5-6 and TRBJ2-3, with TRBD2 identical over 10 bases. This CDR3 reads CASSLLSGGTDTQYF. The CDR3 nucleotides read TGTGCCAGCAGCTTGCTTAGCGGGGGGACAGATACGCAGTATTTT.